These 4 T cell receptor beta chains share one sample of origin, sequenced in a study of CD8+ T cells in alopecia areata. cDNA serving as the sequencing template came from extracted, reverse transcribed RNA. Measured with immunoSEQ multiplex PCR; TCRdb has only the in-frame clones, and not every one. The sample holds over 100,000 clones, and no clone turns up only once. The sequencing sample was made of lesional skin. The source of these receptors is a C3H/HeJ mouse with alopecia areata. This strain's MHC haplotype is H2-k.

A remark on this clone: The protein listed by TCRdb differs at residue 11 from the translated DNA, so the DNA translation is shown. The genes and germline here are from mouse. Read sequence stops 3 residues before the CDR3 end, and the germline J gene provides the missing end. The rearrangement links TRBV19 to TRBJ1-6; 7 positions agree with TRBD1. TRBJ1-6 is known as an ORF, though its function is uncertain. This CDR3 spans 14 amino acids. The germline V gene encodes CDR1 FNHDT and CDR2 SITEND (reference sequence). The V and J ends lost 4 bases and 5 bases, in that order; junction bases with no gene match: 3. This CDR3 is CASSRDRNNSPLYF. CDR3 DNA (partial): TGTGCCAGCAGTCGGGACAGAAATAATTCGCCC.

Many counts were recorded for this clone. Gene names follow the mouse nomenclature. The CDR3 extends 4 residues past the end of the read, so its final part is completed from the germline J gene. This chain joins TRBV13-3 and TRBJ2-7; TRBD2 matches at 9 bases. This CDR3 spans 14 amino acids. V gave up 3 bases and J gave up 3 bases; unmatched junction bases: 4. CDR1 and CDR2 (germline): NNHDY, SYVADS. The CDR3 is CASSGGLGYYEQYF. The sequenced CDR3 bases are TGTGCCAGCAGTGGGGGACTGGGCTACTAT.

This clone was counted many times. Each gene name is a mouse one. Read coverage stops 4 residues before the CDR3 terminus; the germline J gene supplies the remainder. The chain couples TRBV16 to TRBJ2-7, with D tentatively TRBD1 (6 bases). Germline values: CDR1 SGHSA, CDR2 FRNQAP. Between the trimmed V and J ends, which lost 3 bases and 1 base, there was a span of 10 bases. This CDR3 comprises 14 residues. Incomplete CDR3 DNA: TGTGCAAGCAGCTTCGCCGGGACATCCTAT. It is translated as CASSFAGTSY. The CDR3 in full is CASSFAGTSYEQYF.

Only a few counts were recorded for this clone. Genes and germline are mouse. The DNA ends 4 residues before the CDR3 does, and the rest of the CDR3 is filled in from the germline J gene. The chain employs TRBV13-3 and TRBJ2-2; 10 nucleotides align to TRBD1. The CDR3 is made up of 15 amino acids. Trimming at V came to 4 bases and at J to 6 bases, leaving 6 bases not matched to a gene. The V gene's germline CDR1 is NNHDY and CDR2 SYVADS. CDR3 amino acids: CASSPDRGQPGQLYF. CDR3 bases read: TGTGCCAGCAGTCCTGACAGGGGGCAACCCGGG.